Only a few counts were recorded for the clone carrying this TCR beta chain. Its target is not known. The junction departs from germline at one end; a sequencing error may be responsible. This entry belongs to a study of CD8 T cells in ankylosing spondylitis. Study-wide results and limits: Ankylosing spondylitis blood appeared to be characterized by a TCR beta motif of 7 to 9 highly homologous variants. Disease-linked clones were CD8+ and relatively rare in peripheral blood. Previously reported in reactive arthritis synovial fluid and blood were some of the motif variants. Matched ankylosing spondylitis synovial fluid reportedly showed significant enrichment of disease-linked clones.

Each TCR beta library was made by quantitative 5'-RACE that incorporated molecular barcodes. TCRdb re-called the 5' RACE reads through MiXCR, storing one row per CDR3 protein. The repertoire has about 800,000 distinct CDR3 sequences, 12% of them found once; the top ten carry just over 0.5%. CDR1 is SGHRS and CDR2 is YFSETQ in the germline V gene. The CDR3 has 15 residues. The source material was blood, either unsorted or a sorted T cell fraction (not recorded which). The chain uses TRBV5-1 and TRBJ2-7, with 8 bases aligning to TRBD1. The TCR originated in a male donor with ankylosing spondylitis. The CDR3 is CASSLFRTGSSEQYF. The CDR3, as DNA: TGCGCCAGCAGCTTGTTCAGGACAGGGTCCTCCGAGCAGTACTTC.